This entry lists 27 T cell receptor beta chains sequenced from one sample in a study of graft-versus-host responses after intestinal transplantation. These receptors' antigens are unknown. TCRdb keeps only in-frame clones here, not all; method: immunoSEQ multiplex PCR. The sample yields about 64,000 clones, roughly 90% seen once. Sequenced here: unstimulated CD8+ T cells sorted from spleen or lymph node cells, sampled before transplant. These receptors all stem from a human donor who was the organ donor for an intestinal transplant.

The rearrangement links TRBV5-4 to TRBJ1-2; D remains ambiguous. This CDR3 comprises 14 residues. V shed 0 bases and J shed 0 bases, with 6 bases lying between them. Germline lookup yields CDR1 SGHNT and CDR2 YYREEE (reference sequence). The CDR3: CASSLAETNYGYTF. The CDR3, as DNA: TGTGCCAGCAGCTTGGCTGAGACTAACTATGGCTACACCTTC.

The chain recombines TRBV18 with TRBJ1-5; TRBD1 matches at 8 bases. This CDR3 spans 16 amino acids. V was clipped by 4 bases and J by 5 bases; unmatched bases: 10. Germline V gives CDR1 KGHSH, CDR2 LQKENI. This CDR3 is CASSLLRQGIDQPQHF. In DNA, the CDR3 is TGTGCCAGCTCACTATTGAGACAGGGGATTGATCAGCCCCAGCATTTT. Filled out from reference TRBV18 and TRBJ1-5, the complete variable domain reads NAGVMQNPRHLVRRRGQEARLRCSPMKGHSHVYWYRQLPEEGLKFMVYLQKENIIDESGMPKERFSAEFPKEGPSILRIQQVVRGDSAAYFCASSLLRQGIDQPQHFGDGTRLSIL.

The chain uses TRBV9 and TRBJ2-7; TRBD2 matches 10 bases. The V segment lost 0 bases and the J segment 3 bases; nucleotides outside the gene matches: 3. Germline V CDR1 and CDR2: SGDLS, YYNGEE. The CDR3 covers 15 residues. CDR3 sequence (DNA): TGTGCCAGCAGCGTAGAACCTAGCGGGAGCTACGAGCAGTACTTC. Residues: CASSVEPSGSYEQYF.

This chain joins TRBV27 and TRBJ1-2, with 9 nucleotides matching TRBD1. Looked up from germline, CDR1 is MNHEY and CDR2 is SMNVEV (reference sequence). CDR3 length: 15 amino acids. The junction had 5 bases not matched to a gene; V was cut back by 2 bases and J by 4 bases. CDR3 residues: CASSLQGTGPYGYTF. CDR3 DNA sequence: TGTGCCAGCAGTTTACAGGGGACAGGGCCCTATGGCTACACCTTC.

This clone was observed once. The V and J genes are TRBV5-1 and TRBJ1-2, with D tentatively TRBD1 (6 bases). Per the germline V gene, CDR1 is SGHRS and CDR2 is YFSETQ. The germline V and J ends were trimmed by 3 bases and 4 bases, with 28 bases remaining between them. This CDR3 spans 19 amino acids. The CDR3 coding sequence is TGCGCCAGCAGCTCCCCCGGCCCTACTGGACAGTTGGTTACCTATGGCTACACCTTC. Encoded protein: CASSSPGPTGQLVTYGYTF.

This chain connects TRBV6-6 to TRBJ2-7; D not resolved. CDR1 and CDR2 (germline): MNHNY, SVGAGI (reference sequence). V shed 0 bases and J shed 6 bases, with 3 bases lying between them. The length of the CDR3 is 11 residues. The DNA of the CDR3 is TGTGCCAGCAGTTACTCTCTCGAGCAGTACTTC. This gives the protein CASSYSLEQYF.

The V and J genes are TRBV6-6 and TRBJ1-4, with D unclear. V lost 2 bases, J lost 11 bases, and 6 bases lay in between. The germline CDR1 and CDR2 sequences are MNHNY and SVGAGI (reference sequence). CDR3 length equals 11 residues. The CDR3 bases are TGTGCCAGCAGTTACCACGGGAAACTGTTTTTT. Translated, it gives CASSYHGKLFF.

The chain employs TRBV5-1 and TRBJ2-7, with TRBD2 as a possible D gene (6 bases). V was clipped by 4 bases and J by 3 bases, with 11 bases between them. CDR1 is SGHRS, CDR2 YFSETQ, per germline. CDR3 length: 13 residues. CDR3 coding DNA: TGCGCCAGCAGCCTCAGACTAGTCTACGAGCAGTACTTC. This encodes CASSLRLVYEQYF.

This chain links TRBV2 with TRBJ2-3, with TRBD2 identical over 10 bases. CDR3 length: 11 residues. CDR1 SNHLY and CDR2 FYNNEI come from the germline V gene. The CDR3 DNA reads TGTGCTTCCTCTAGCGGGAGTATGCAGTATTTT. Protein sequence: CASSSGSMQYF.

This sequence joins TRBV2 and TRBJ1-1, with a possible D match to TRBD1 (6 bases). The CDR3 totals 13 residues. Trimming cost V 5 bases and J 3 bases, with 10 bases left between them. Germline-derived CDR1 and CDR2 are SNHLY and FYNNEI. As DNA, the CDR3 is TGTGCCAGCAGTCCCGACAGGTACACTGAAGCTTTCTTT. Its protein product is CASSPDRYTEAFF.

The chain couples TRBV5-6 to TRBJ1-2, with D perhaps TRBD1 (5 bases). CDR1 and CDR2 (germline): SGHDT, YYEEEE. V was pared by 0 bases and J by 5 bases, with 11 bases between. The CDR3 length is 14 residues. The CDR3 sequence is CASSLDPGWYGYTF. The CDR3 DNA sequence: TGTGCCAGCAGCTTGGATCCAGGGTGGTATGGCTACACCTTC.

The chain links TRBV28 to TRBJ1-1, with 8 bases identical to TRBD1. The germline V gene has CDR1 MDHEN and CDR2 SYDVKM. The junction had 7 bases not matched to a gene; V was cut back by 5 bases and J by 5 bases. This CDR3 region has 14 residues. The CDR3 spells CASSVNRGITEAFF. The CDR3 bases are TGTGCCAGCAGTGTCAACAGGGGGATTACTGAAGCTTTCTTT.

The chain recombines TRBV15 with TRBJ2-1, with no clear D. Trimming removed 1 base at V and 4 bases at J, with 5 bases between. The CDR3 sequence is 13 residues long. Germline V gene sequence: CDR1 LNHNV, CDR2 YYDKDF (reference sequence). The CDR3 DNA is TGTGCCACCAGCAGAGGAGCGTACAATGAGCAGTTCTTC. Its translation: CATSRGAYNEQFF.

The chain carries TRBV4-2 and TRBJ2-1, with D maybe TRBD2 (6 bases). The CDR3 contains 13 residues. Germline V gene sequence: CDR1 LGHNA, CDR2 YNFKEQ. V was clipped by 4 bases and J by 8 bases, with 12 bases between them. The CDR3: CASSPRLVYEQFF. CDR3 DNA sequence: TGTGCCAGCAGCCCCCGACTAGTCTATGAGCAGTTCTTC.

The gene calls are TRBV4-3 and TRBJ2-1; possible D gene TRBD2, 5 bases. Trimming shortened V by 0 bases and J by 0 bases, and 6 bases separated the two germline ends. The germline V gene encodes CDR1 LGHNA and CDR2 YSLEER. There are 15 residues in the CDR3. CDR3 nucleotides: TGCGCCAGCAGCCAAGAAGGGAGCTCCTACAATGAGCAGTTCTTC. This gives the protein CASSQEGSSYNEQFF.

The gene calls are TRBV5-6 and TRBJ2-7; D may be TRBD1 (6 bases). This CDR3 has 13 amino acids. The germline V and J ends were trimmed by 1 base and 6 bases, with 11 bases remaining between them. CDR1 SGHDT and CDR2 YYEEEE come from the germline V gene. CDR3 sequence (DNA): TGTGCCAGCAGCTTGTTAGGGGGAAGCGAGCAGTACTTC. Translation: CASSLLGGSEQYF.

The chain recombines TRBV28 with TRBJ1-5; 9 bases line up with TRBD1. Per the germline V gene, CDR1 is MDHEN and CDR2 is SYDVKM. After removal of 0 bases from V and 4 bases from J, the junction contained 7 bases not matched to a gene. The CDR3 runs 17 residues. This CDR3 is CASSLWPTGGRNQPQHF. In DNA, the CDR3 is TGTGCCAGCAGTTTATGGCCTACAGGGGGCCGTAATCAGCCCCAGCATTTT.

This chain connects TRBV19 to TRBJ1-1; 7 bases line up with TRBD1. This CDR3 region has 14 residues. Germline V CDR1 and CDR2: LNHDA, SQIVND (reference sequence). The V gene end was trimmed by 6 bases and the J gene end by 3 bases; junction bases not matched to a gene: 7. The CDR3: CASSPGQVDTEAFF. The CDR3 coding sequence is TGTGCCAGTAGCCCCGGACAGGTTGACACTGAAGCTTTCTTT.

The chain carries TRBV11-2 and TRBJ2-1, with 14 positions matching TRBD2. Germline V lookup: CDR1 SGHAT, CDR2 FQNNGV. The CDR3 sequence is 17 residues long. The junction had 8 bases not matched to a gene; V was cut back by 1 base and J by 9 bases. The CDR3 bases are TGTGCCAGCAGCTTAGCGACGGGACTAGCGGGAGATCGTGAGCAGTTCTTC. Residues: CASSLATGLAGDREQFF.

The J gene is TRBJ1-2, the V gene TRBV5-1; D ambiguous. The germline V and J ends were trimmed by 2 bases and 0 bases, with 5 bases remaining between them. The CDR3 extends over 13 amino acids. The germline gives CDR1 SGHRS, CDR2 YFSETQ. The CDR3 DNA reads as TGCGCCAGCAGCTTTGGAGCTAACTATGGCTACACCTTC. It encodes CASSFGANYGYTF.

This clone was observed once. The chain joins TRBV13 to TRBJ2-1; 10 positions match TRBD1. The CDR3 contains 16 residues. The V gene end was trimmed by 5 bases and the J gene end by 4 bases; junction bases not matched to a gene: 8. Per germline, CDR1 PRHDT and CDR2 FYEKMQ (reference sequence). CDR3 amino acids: CASSKTGGAGYNEQFF. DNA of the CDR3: TGTGCCAGCAGCAAGACAGGGGGCGCAGGATACAATGAGCAGTTCTTC.

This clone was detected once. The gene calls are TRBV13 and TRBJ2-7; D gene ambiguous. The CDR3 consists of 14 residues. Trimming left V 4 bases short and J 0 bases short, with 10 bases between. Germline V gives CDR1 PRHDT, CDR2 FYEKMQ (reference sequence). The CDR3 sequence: CASSSQSTSYEQYF. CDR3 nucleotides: TGTGCCAGCAGCTCACAATCAACCTCCTACGAGCAGTACTTC.

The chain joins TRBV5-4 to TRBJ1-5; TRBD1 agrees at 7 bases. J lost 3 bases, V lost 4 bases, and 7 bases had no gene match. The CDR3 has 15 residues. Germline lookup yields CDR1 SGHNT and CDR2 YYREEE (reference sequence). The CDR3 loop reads CASSLGTEPNQPQHF. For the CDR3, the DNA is TGTGCCAGCAGCCTCGGGACAGAGCCCAATCAGCCCCAGCATTTT.

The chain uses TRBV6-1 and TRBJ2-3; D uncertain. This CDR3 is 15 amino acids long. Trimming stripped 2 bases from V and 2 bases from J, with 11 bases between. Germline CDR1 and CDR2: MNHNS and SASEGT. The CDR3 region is CASSEWASFTDTQYF. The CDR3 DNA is TGTGCCAGCAGTGAATGGGCCAGTTTCACAGATACGCAGTATTTT.

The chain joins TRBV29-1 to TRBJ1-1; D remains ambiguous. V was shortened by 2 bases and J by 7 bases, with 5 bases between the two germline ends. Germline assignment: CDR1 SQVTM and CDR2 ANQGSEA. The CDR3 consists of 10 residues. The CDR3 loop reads CSVEIGEAFF. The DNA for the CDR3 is TGCAGCGTTGAAATCGGTGAAGCTTTCTTT.

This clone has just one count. In nucleotides, the CDR3 is TGTGCCAGCAGTGAACTGGGGGCGTCCGTGTCCTATGGCTACACCTTC. Protein sequence: CASSELGASVSYGYTF. This rearrangement joins TRBV6-1 to TRBJ1-2; D perhaps matches TRBD1 (6 bases). Trimming cost V 2 bases and J 4 bases, with 17 bases left between them. The germline V gene has CDR1 MNHNS and CDR2 SASEGT. There are 16 residues in the CDR3.

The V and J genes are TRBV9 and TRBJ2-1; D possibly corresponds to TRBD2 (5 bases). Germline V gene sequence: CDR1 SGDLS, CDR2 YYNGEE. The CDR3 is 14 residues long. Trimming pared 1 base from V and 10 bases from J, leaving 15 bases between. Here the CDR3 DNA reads TGTGCCAGCAGCGTAACGGGGTATTCTGTCGAGCAGTTCTTC. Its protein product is CASSVTGYSVEQFF.